The rows below give T cell receptor beta chains drawn from one sample of a study of control samples from healthy donors and cancer patients. Repertoires were generated with immunoSEQ multiplex PCR, while TCRdb's copy carries only in-frame clones and drops some. The sample yields 40,000 to 60,000 clones, around 90% seen once. Sequencing input: PBMCs. All receptors come from a man aged 55 to 69 with head and neck cancer. CDR3s include the opening cysteine and the closing phenylalanine or tryptophan. A D gene is named only where the DNA matches it firmly. Clone size appears in some rows only: once, few, many, or a class for an expanded clone.

d_gene,abundance,v_gene,j_gene,CDR3aa,CDR3nt
NA,NA,TRBV19,TRBJ1-5,CASTSGGGRDNQPQHF,NA
TRBD2,NA,TRBV14,TRBJ2-1,CASSQGTSGIWSEFF,TGTGCCAGCAGCCAAGGTACTAGCGGGATATGGAGTGAGTTCTTC
NA,NA,TRBV27,TRBJ2-7,CASSSRLHEQYF,TGTGCCAGCAGTTCCAGGTTGCACGAGCAGTACTTC
NA,once,TRBV6-2/TRBV6-3,TRBJ2-5,CASSRSKEETQYF,TGTGCCAGCAGTCGCAGTAAGGAAGAGACCCAGTACTTC
NA,NA,TRBV6-5,TRBJ1-5,CASRPLGGADQPQHF,TGTGCCAGCAGACCTTTGGGCGGGGCGGATCAGCCCCAGCATTTT
NA,NA,TRBV4-3,TRBJ2-1,CASSLNRICEQFF,TGCGCCAGCAGCCTGAATCGCATTTGTGAGCAGTTCTTC
NA,NA,TRBV27,TRBJ1-1,CASRPGSGPNTEAFF,TGTGCCAGCCGCCCAGGGTCGGGCCCGAACACTGAAGCTTTCTTT
NA,few,TRBV6-5,TRBJ1-2,CASSYSRATANYGYTF,TGTGCCAGCAGTTACTCCCGGGCGACAGCCAACTATGGCTACACCTTC
TRBD2,NA,TRBV9,TRBJ2-7,CASSPGLAGVYEQYF,TGTGCCAGCAGCCCGGGACTAGCGGGAGTCTACGAGCAGTACTTC
NA,NA,TRBV6-5,TRBJ2-2,CASRLQGGGELFF,TGTGCCAGCAGACTCCAGGGAGGCGGGGAGCTGTTTTTT
TRBD1,NA,TRBV7-8,TRBJ2-2,CASSYGTAGELFF,TGTGCCAGCAGCTATGGGACAGCCGGGGAGCTGTTTTTT
NA,NA,TRBV6-2/TRBV6-3,TRBJ1-5,CASSYLTAGNQPQHF,TGTGCCAGCAGTTACTTAACGGCAGGGAATCAGCCCCAGCATTTT
NA,NA,TRBV14,TRBJ1-5,CASSRDSGPQHF,TGTGCCAGCAGCAGGGATTCAGGGCCCCAGCATTTT
TRBD2,NA,TRBV29-1,TRBJ2-1,CSAPPSGRSEQFF,TGCAGCGCCCCCCCTAGCGGACGAAGTGAGCAGTTCTTC
NA,NA,TRBV6-2/TRBV6-3,TRBJ2-3,CASSPVGVSTDTQYF,TGTGCCAGCAGTCCGGTTGGGGTGAGCACAGATACGCAGTATTTT
NA,NA,TRBV7-3,TRBJ2-3,CASSLSGGTPTDTQYF,TGTGCCAGCAGCCTGTCAGGGGGGACCCCTACAGATACGCAGTATTTT
TRBD1,few,TRBV30,TRBJ1-1,CAWSSQGEEAFF,TGTGCCTGGAGTTCACAGGGGGAAGAAGCTTTCTTT
TRBD1,few,TRBV28,TRBJ1-2,CATTHGDRIYGYTF,TGTGCCACCACCCACGGGGACAGAATCTATGGCTACACCTTC
NA,NA,TRBV18,TRBJ1-1,CASSPLEGGTEAFF,TGTGCCAGCTCACCACTTGAGGGCGGCACTGAAGCTTTCTTT
NA,once,TRBV3-1/TRBV3-2,TRBJ1-6,CASSQRNKNSPLHF,TGTGCCAGCAGCCAGCGAAACAAGAATTCACCCCTCCACTTT
NA,NA,TRBV5-4,TRBJ1-1,CASSLRGGMNTEAFF,TGTGCCAGCAGCCTAAGGGGCGGAATGAACACTGAAGCTTTCTTT
TRBD2,NA,TRBV3-1/TRBV3-2,TRBJ2-3,CASSQDSDSGRASAYF,TGTGCCAGCAGCCAAGATTCGGATAGCGGGAGGGCCTCGGCGTATTTT
TRBD1,NA,TRBV24-1,TRBJ2-3,CATSDPGGGTGGGDTQYF,TGTGCCACCAGTGACCCCGGAGGGGGGACAGGCGGTGGAGATACGCAGTATTTT
TRBD1,NA,TRBV27,TRBJ1-5,CASSFDRVQPQHF,TGTGCCAGCAGTTTCGACAGGGTTCAGCCCCAGCATTTT
NA,once,TRBV7-2,TRBJ2-3,CASSLRLGGIRTDTQYF,TGTGCCAGCAGCTTACGACTGGGGGGCATACGCACAGATACGCAGTATTTT
TRBD1,NA,TRBV4-3,TRBJ2-5,CASSEDRGFQETQYF,TGCGCCAGCAGCGAAGACAGGGGGTTCCAAGAGACCCAGTACTTC
NA,few,TRBV5-1,TRBJ2-7,CASSLPLDRPEQYF,TGCGCCAGCAGCTTGCCGTTGGACAGACCCGAGCAGTACTTC
NA,NA,TRBV4-3,TRBJ1-2,CASSQVEGRAYGYTF,TGCGCCAGCAGCCAAGTCGAAGGGCGCGCCTATGGCTACACCTTC
NA,NA,TRBV5-1,TRBJ1-1,CASSLVTGQLGEAFF,TGCGCCAGCAGCTTGGTCACGGGACAACTTGGTGAAGCTTTCTTT
NA,few,TRBV27,TRBJ1-5,CASSPPGFSNQPQHF,TGTGCCAGCAGCCCCCCAGGGTTCAGCAATCAGCCCCAGCATTTT
TRBD1,NA,TRBV28,TRBJ2-7,CVASGQGAFREQYF,TGTGTCGCATCCGGACAGGGGGCTTTCCGGGAGCAGTACTTC
NA,NA,TRBV3-1/TRBV3-2,TRBJ1-6,CASSQSRGHSPLHF,TGTGCCAGCAGCCAATCCAGGGGTCATTCACCCCTCCACTTT
NA,NA,TRBV11-2,TRBJ1-1,CASSLVLVTANTEAFF,TGTGCCAGCAGCTTAGTTCTCGTGACAGCAAACACTGAAGCTTTCTTT
NA,NA,TRBV28,TRBJ2-7,CASSFNSEQYF,TGTGCCAGCAGTTTCAACTCCGAGCAGTACTTC
NA,NA,TRBV7-9,TRBJ2-7,CASSLAGSSYEQYF,TGTGCCAGCAGCTTAGCAGGGAGCTCCTACGAGCAGTACTTC
NA,NA,TRBV18,TRBJ1-2,CASSPGSAYGYTF,TGTGCCAGCTCACCAGGGTCGGCCTATGGCTACACCTTC
TRBD1,NA,TRBV6-5,TRBJ2-7,CASKGSGGFGEQYF,TGTGCCAGCAAGGGGTCAGGGGGCTTTGGCGAGCAGTACTTC